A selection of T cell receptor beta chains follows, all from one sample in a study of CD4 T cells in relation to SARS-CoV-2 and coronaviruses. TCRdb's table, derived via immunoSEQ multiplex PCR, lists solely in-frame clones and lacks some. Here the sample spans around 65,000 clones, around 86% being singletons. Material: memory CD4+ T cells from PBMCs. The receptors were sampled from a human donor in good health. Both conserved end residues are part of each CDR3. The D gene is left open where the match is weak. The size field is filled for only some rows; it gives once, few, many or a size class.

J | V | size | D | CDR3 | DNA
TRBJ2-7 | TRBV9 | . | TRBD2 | CASSARDYSYEQYF | TGTGCCAGCAGCGCGCGGGACTATTCCTACGAGCAGTACTTC
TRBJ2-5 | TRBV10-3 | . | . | CAISGQGGRATQYF | TGTGCCATCAGTGGACAGGGAGGTAGGGCGACCCAGTACTTC
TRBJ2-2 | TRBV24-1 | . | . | CATSDLRAGPGGELFF | TGTGCCACCAGTGATTTGCGGGCAGGACCCGGAGGGGAGCTGTTTTTT
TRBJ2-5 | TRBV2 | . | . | CASSAGIEETQYF | TGTGCCAGCAGTGCGGGGATAGAGGAGACCCAGTACTTC
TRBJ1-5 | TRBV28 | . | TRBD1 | CASSLPSGQGSQPQHF | TGTGCCAGCAGTTTACCCTCGGGACAGGGTAGTCAGCCCCAGCATTTT
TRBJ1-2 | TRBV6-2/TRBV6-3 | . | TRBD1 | CASSQGTGNYGYTF | TGTGCCAGCAGCCAGGGGACAGGAAACTATGGCTACACCTTC
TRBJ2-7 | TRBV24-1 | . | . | CATPRGDYEQYF | TGTGCCACCCCCCGGGGTGACTACGAGCAGTACTTC
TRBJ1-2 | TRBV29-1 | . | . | CTFFDQRGFGYTF | TGCACCTTCTTCGATCAGCGTGGATTTGGCTACACCTTC
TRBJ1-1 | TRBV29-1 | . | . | CSVDFRAVGHLNTEAFF | TGCAGCGTTGATTTCCGGGCGGTGGGACACTTGAACACTGAAGCTTTCTTT
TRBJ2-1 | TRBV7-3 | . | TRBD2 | CASSLDLAGGNEQFF | TGTGCCAGCAGCTTAGATCTAGCGGGGGGAAATGAGCAGTTCTTC
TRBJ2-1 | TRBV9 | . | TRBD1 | CASSVGQGGLYEQFF | TGTGCCAGCAGCGTAGGACAGGGGGGTTTATATGAGCAGTTCTTC
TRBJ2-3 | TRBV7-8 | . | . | CASSLVRARTDTQYF | TGTGCCAGCAGCTTAGTCAGGGCCCGCACAGATACGCAGTATTTT
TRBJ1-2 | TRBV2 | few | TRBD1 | CASREEGAFGYTF | TGTGCCAGCAGAGAAGAGGGGGCATTCGGCTACACCTTC
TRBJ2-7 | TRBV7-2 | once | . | CASATRGQAYEQYF | TGTGCCAGCGCTACCCGGGGGCAGGCGTACGAGCAGTACTTC
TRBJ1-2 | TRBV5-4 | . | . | CASSSDSYGYTF | TGTGCCAGCAGCTCGGACAGCTATGGCTACACCTTC
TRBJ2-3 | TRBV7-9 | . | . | CASSTPGTRGTDTQYF | TGTGCCAGCAGCACACCCGGGACCCGGGGCACAGATACGCAGTATTTT
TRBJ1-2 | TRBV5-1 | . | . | CASSGGLGEPNYGYTF | TGCGCCAGCAGCGGGGGCTTGGGGGAACCTAACTATGGCTACACCTTC
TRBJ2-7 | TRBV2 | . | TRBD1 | CASSQNPYPGQGPWKQYF | TGTGCCAGCAGTCAGAATCCATACCCGGGACAGGGCCCGTGGAAGCAGTACTTC
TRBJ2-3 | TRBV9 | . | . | CASRSPTDTQYF | TGTGCCAGCAGGTCTCCCACGGATACGCAGTATTTT
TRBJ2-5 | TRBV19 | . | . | CASSSPGAETQYF | TGTGCCAGTAGTTCCCCGGGGGCGGAGACCCAGTACTTC
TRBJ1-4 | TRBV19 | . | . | CASSIPRARATNEKLFF | TGTGCCAGTAGTATTCCGCGGGCCCGTGCAACTAATGAAAAACTGTTTTTT
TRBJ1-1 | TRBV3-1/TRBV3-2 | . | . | CASSQETWQGEAFF | TGTGCCAGCAGCCAAGAAACATGGCAGGGTGAAGCTTTCTTT
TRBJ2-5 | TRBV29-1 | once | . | CSVAGGRNQETQYF | TGCAGCGTCGCCGGGGGCAGGAACCAAGAGACCCAGTACTTC
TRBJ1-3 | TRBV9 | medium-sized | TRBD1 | CASTRFGTVFGNTIYF | TGTGCCAGCACCCGCTTTGGGACAGTTTTTGGAAACACCATATATTTT
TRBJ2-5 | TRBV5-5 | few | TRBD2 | CASSLGAGGGEETQYF | TGTGCCAGCAGCTTGGGAGCGGGGGGGGGCGAGGAGACCCAGTACTTC
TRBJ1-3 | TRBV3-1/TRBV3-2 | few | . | CASSQDQQVGNTIYF | TGTGCCAGCAGCCAAGATCAACAGGTGGGAAACACCATATATTTT
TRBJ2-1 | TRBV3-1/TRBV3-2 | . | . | CASSQVSTTHEQFF | TGTGCCAGCAGCCAAGTAAGTACTACCCATGAGCAGTTCTTC
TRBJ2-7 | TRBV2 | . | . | CASSEAGGSSGGYEQYF | TGTGCCAGCAGTGAAGCGGGAGGATCTTCGGGTGGCTACGAGCAGTACTTC
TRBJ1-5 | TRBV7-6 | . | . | CASSAQEDQPQHF | TGTGCCAGCAGCGCACAAGAGGATCAGCCCCAGCATTTT
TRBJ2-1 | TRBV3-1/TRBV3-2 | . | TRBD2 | CASSPSQRGGNEQFF | TGTGCCAGCAGCCCGTCTCAGCGGGGGGGCAATGAGCAGTTCTTC
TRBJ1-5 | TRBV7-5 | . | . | CVRSLAPGQGAKPQHF | TGTGTCAGAAGCTTAGCGCCGGGACAGGGGGCCAAGCCCCAGCATTTT
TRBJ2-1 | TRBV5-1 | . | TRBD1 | CASSLGLLPGQGRNEQFF | TGCGCCAGCAGCTTGGGTCTTCTACCGGGACAGGGTAGAAATGAGCAGTTCTTC